Below, 25 T cell receptor beta chains from the same sample are listed, as sequenced in a study of T cells after yellow fever vaccination. TCRdb ran MiXCR on the 5' RACE reads and lists one entry per CDR3 protein. Of 75,000 to 100,000 distinct CDR3 sequences in the sample, roughly 8.2% were seen once. Specimen: CD8+ T cells not binding an NS4B(214-222) dextramer, sorted from PBMCs, collected roughly 14 days after the first yellow fever vaccination. The receptor source for this set is a man aged 18-30 years who received the YFV17D yellow fever vaccine.

This clonotype showed up just a few times. J is TRBJ2-3 and V is TRBV25-1, with 7 nucleotides matching TRBD2. From germline, CDR1 is MGHDK and CDR2 SYGVNS. This CDR3 is built from 15 residues. Trimming removed 5 bases from V and 0 bases from J; junction bases left unmatched: 5. The CDR3 bases are TGTGCCAGCAGTTCTAGCGGACCTAGCACAGATACGCAGTATTTT. Its protein is CASSSSGPSTDTQYF. Complete variable domain (other parts from reference TRBV25-1 and TRBJ2-3): EADIYQTPRYLVIGTGKKITLECSQTMGHDKMYWYQQDPGMELHLIHYSYGVNSTEKGDLSSESTVSRIRTEHFPLTLESARPSHTSQYLCASSSSGPSTDTQYFGPGTRLTVL.

This clonotype has a handful of counts. The rearrangement uses TRBV14 and TRBJ1-2; possible D gene TRBD1, 5 bases. The CDR3 has 14 residues. Between the trimmed V and J ends, which lost 2 bases and 0 bases, there was a span of 7 bases. Germline loops: CDR1 SGHDN, CDR2 FVKESK. CDR3 region: CASSQLGANYGYTF. The DNA of the CDR3 is TGTGCCAGCAGCCAATTAGGGGCTAACTATGGCTACACCTTC.

The gene calls are TRBV11-1 and TRBJ2-2; 12 bases map to TRBD2. Germline loops: CDR1 SGHAT, CDR2 FQDESV (reference sequence). V gave up 5 bases and J gave up 0 bases; unmatched junction bases: 7. The CDR3 has 18 amino acids. CDR3 DNA sequence: TGTGCCAGCAGCCCCCCTAGCGGGGGGGCCCCGAACACCGGGGAGCTGTTTTTT. This encodes CASSPPSGGAPNTGELFF.

This clonotype has just a few counts. V gene TRBV4-1 combines with J gene TRBJ2-1; 7 bases agree with TRBD2. This CDR3 has 16 amino acids. Germline loops: CDR1 MGHRA, CDR2 YSYEKL. J was trimmed by 0 bases and V by 0 bases; bases with no gene match: 2. The CDR3 reads CASSQEAGRSYNEQFF. The CDR3, as DNA: TGCGCCAGCAGCCAAGAAGCGGGACGCTCCTACAATGAGCAGTTCTTC.

Note on this clonotype: Germline and junction disagree at one end, which may indicate a read error. This chain joins TRBV15 and TRBJ2-4, with D perhaps matching TRBD2 (6 bases). CDR3 length: 16 amino acids. Looked up from germline, CDR1 is LNHNV and CDR2 is YYDKDF (reference sequence). Here the CDR3 reads CATSSALGGTGNMQYF. CDR3 coding DNA: TGTGCCACCAGCAGCGCCTTGGGGGGAACCGGAAACATGCAGTACTTC.

By share, this clonotype counts as large (0.1 to 1%). J is TRBJ2-2 and V is TRBV7-8; D gene unclear. V was trimmed by 5 bases and J by 0 bases, leaving 7 bases between them. CDR3 size: 14 residues. In germline, CDR1 is SGHVS, CDR2 FQNEAQ. In nucleotides, the CDR3 is TGTGCCAGCAGCGCAGTCGCGAACACCGGGGAGCTGTTTTTT. Its protein is CASSAVANTGELFF.

The chain is built from TRBV5-1 and TRBJ1-4, with 7 bases fitting TRBD1. The length of the CDR3 is 16 residues. Germline V gene data show CDR1 as SGHRS and CDR2 as YFSETQ. After removal of 1 base from V and 1 base from J, the junction contained 4 bases not matched to a gene. The DNA of the CDR3 is TGCGCCAGCAGCTTGACCGGGACAGAAACTAATGAAAAACTGTTTTTT. It encodes CASSLTGTETNEKLFF.

This clonotype was counted ten times or more. This sequence joins TRBV5-1 and TRBJ1-1; D not certain. Trimming removed 7 bases at V and 0 bases at J, with 13 bases between. The CDR3 covers 14 residues. CDR1 and CDR2 (germline): SGHRS, YFSETQ. This CDR3 is CASGTGGLNTEAFF. The CDR3 DNA reads as TGCGCCAGCGGCACCGGCGGGTTGAACACTGAAGCTTTCTTT. Variable domain in full (rest from reference TRBV5-1 and TRBJ1-1): KAGVTQTPRYLIKTRGQQVTLSCSPISGHRSVSWYQQTPGQGLQFLFEYFSETQRNKGNFPGRFSGRQFSNSRSEMNVSTLELGDSALYLCASGTGGLNTEAFFGQGTRLTVV.

The table lists this clonotype with a few counts. This chain links TRBV6-1 with TRBJ2-2; weak D call: TRBD2 (5 bases). V lost 4 bases, J lost 6 bases, and 9 bases lay in between. The CDR3 runs to 13 residues. From germline, CDR1 is MNHNS and CDR2 SASEGT. CDR3 sequence (DNA): TGTGCCAGCAGTGTTACTAGTCCCGGGGAGCTGTTTTTT. It translates to CASSVTSPGELFF.

The chain joins TRBV5-1 to TRBJ2-3; D might be TRBD1 or TRBD2, each matching 6 bases. Trimming cost V 4 bases and J 2 bases, with 14 bases left between them. Germline CDR1 and CDR2: SGHRS and YFSETQ. This CDR3 is 15 amino acids long. This chain's CDR3 is CASSGPGADTDTQYF. The CDR3, as DNA: TGCGCCAGCAGCGGCCCGGGGGCCGACACAGATACGCAGTATTTT.

This clonotype came up a few times. The chain employs TRBV7-2 and TRBJ2-3; D is possibly TRBD1 or TRBD2 (6 bases each). CDR1 SGHTA and CDR2 FQGNSA come from the germline V gene. The V and J ends lost 1 base and 2 bases respectively, with 10 bases between them. This CDR3 has 15 residues. The CDR3, as DNA: TGTGCCAGCAGCTTAGATCCGGGGGCCACAGATACGCAGTATTTT. Translated, it gives CASSLDPGATDTQYF.

V usage is TRBV6-5 and J usage is TRBJ2-1; TRBD2 agrees at 13 bases. CDR3 length equals 16 residues. V lost 7 bases to trimming and J lost 2 bases; unmatched junction nucleotides: 5. Looked up from germline, CDR1 is MNHEY and CDR2 is SVGAGI. The chain's CDR3 is CASTRLAGGPYNEQFF. DNA for the CDR3: TGTGCCAGCACGCGACTAGCGGGGGGCCCCTACAATGAGCAGTTCTTC.

The chain is built from TRBV20-1 and TRBJ2-5; 9 bases are a match to TRBD2. CDR1 and CDR2 from the germline V gene are DFQATT and SNEGSKA (reference sequence). With 0 bases clipped from V and 3 bases from J, the junction kept 5 bases outside the gene matches. The CDR3 spans 15 residues. CDR3 protein: CSARELTSGKETQYF. CDR3 DNA sequence: TGCAGTGCTAGAGAACTGACTAGCGGAAAAGAGACCCAGTACTTC.

In its sample, this clonotype was seen many times. The chain carries TRBV6-5 and TRBJ2-5; D possibly corresponds to TRBD2 (6 bases). Germline V gives CDR1 MNHEY, CDR2 SVGAGI. Between the trimmed V and J ends, which lost 0 bases and 4 bases, there was a span of 18 bases. The CDR3 loop spans 17 amino acids. This CDR3 is CASSYSSIPSGRETQYF. The CDR3 DNA reads as TGTGCCAGCAGTTACTCGAGTATTCCGAGCGGGCGAGAGACCCAGTACTTC.

This rearrangement joins TRBV20-1 to TRBJ1-5; 7 nucleotides match TRBD1. The V gene end was trimmed by 5 bases and the J gene end by 6 bases; junction bases not matched to a gene: 10. Per the germline V gene, CDR1 is DFQATT and CDR2 is SNEGSKA (reference sequence). This CDR3 region has 14 residues. For the CDR3, the DNA is TGCAGTGCTGGCAAGACAGGGTGGAGTCAGCCCCAGCATTTT. This gives the protein CSAGKTGWSQPQHF.

This clonotype has a handful of counts. The V call is TRBV6-2 or TRBV6-3, the J call TRBJ2-2, with 9 bases matching TRBD2. The CDR3 consists of 16 residues. The germline gives CDR1 MNHEY, CDR2 SVGEGT. The V and J ends lost 2 bases and 5 bases, in that order; junction bases with no gene match: 6. CDR3 nucleotides: TGTGCCAGCAGTTACCCCCGGACTAGCGTTACCGGGGAGCTGTTTTTT. Its translation is CASSYPRTSVTGELFF.

This clonotype has only a few counts. V gene TRBV7-9 combines with J gene TRBJ2-3; TRBD2 matches at 11 bases. The CDR3 runs 15 residues. Unmatched junction bases numbered 7, after V lost 5 bases and J lost 6 bases. In germline, CDR1 is SEHNR, CDR2 FQNEAQ (reference sequence). CDR3 residues: CASSVTSGGRDTQYF. Written as DNA, the CDR3 is TGTGCCAGCAGCGTAACTAGCGGGGGACGGGATACGCAGTATTTT.

This clonotype has a count of ten or more. The chain has TRBV4-1 and TRBJ2-3; 7 nucleotides match TRBD1. Germline CDR1 and CDR2: MGHRA and YSYEKL. Trimming removed 2 bases from V and 6 bases from J; junction bases left unmatched: 5. CDR3 length equals 14 residues. CDR3 protein: CASSQQQGWDTQYF. CDR3 DNA sequence: TGCGCCAGCAGCCAACAACAGGGGTGGGATACGCAGTATTTT.

In its sample, this clonotype was seen many times. The genes are TRBV9 and TRBJ1-4; D uncertain. The CDR3 is made up of 15 amino acids. Germline CDR1 reads SGDLS; CDR2 reads YYNGEE. V lost 0 bases and J 0 bases, leaving 6 bases between the germline ends. The DNA of the CDR3 is TGTGCCAGCAGCGTAGGCGGTTCAACTAATGAAAAACTGTTTTTT. Translated, it gives CASSVGGSTNEKLFF.

This clonotype was observed many times. The chain has TRBV4-3 and TRBJ2-1, with TRBD2 as a possible D gene (6 bases). Trimming took 3 bases from V and 14 from J, leaving 20 bases between them. Looked up from germline, CDR1 is LGHNA and CDR2 is YSLEER. This CDR3 is built from 14 residues. This CDR3 is CASSHELSGPIEFF. CDR3 in DNA: TGCGCCAGCAGCCATGAGCTCAGCGGGCCGATCGAGTTCTTC.

The chain couples TRBV7-9 to TRBJ2-3; TRBD1 agrees at 10 bases. The CDR3 is 17 residues long. The junction had 6 bases not matched to a gene; V was cut back by 1 base and J by 2 bases. Germline CDR1 reads SEHNR; CDR2 reads FQNEAQ (reference sequence). In nucleotides, the CDR3 is TGTGCCAGCAGCTTAGAATTTGGGACAGGGGACACAGATACGCAGTATTTT. Its translation: CASSLEFGTGDTDTQYF.

This clonotype has more than one count but fewer than ten. V usage is TRBV6-5 and J usage is TRBJ2-7; tentative D call: TRBD2 (6 bases). V shed 4 bases and J shed 5 bases, with 12 bases lying between them. The CDR3 extends over 13 amino acids. Germline values: CDR1 MNHEY, CDR2 SVGAGI. The CDR3 DNA sequence: TGTGCCAGCAGTTTAGAACGGGGGAACGAGCAGTACGTC. It translates to CASSLERGNEQYV.

The chain links TRBV5-5 to TRBJ2-1, with 7 positions matching TRBD1. Germline assignment: CDR1 SGHKS and CDR2 YYEKEE (reference sequence). J lost 5 bases, V lost 0 bases, and 2 bases had no gene match. The CDR3 runs to 14 residues. CDR3 sequence: CASSLEGTDNEQFF. The CDR3 region has the DNA TGTGCCAGCAGCTTGGAAGGGACAGACAATGAGCAGTTCTTC.

This clonotype was observed a handful of times. This chain connects TRBV7-3 to TRBJ2-5; possibly TRBD1 or TRBD2 for D (6 bases each). Trimming stripped 5 bases from V and 1 base from J, with 11 bases between. Germline V gene sequence: CDR1 SGHTA, CDR2 FQGTGA. There are 14 residues in the CDR3. The CDR3 spells CASSPEGGQETQYF. DNA of the CDR3: TGTGCCAGCAGCCCTGAGGGGGGCCAAGAGACCCAGTACTTC.

This clonotype has only a few counts. The rearrangement uses TRBV11-2 and TRBJ2-2, with TRBD1 matching 8 bases. With 5 bases clipped from V and 4 bases from J, the junction kept 6 bases outside the gene matches. CDR3 size: 15 residues. CDR1 is SGHAT and CDR2 is FQNNGV in the germline V gene. The CDR3 DNA is TGTGCCAGCAGCCCGCGGACAGGGCCCACCGGGGAGCTGTTTTTT. As protein: CASSPRTGPTGELFF.